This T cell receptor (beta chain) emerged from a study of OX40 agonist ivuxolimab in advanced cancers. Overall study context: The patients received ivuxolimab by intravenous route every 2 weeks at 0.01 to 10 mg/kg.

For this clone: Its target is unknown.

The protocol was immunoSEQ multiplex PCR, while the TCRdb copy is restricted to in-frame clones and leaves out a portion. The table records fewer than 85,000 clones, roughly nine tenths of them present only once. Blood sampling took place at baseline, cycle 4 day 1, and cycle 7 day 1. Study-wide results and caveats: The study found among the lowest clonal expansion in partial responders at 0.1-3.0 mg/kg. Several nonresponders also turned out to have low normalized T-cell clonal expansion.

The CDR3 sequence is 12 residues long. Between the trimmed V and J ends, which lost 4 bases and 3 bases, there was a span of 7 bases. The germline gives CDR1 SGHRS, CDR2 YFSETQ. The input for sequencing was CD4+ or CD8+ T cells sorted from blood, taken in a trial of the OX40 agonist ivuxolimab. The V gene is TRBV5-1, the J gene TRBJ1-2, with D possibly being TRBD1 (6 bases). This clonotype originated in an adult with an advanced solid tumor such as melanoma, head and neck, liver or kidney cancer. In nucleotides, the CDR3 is TGCGCCAGCAGCACAGGGTACTATGGCTACACCTTC. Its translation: CASSTGYYGYTF.